The rows below give T cell receptor beta chains drawn from one sample of a study of graft-versus-host responses after intestinal transplantation. Clones were sequenced by immunoSEQ multiplex PCR, and TCRdb holds only the in-frame ones, with some missing. This table has over 75,000 clones, more than 70% appearing once. The sample was PBMCs, taken 255 days after intestinal transplant. Source of these receptors: a human patient who received an intestinal transplant, so some T cells may come from the graft donor. Each CDR3 is given with its conserved first and last residue. A D gene is named only where the DNA matches it firmly. Clone size is given for some rows only: seen once, a few or many times, or a class if the clone is expanded.

V gene	clone size	J gene	D gene	CDR3 protein	CDR3 DNA
TRBV19	-	TRBJ2-1	-	CASSMLPGGGEIDNEQFF	TGTGCCAGTAGTATGCTACCCGGGGGCGGGGAAATCGACAATGAGCAGTTCTTC
TRBV6-1	-	TRBJ2-7	-	CASSEVISGPYEQYF	TGTGCCAGCAGTGAAGTAATTAGCGGACCCTACGAGCAGTACTTC
TRBV7-2	-	TRBJ2-7	TRBD1	CASSLAGTGLSYEQYF	TGTGCCAGCAGCTTAGCCGGGACAGGGCTATCCTACGAGCAGTACTTC
TRBV7-3	-	TRBJ2-1	TRBD1	CASSSGQGNFDEQFF	TGTGCCAGCAGCTCCGGACAGGGGAACTTTGATGAGCAGTTCTTC
TRBV5-1	-	TRBJ2-5	TRBD1	CASSFVGTVPQETQYF	TGCGCCAGCAGCTTTGTCGGGACAGTCCCTCAAGAGACCCAGTACTTC
TRBV30	-	TRBJ2-7	TRBD1	CAWSVKGWDRADYEQYF	TGTGCCTGGAGTGTAAAAGGATGGGACAGGGCCGACTACGAGCAGTACTTC
TRBV27	few	TRBJ1-2	-	CASSSSGDSYNYGYTF	TGTGCCAGCAGTTCGTCCGGGGATAGCTATAACTATGGCTACACCTTC
TRBV14	-	TRBJ2-7	-	CASSPLIESYEQYF	TGTGCCAGCAGCCCCCTGATCGAATCCTACGAGCAGTACTTC
TRBV7-2	few	TRBJ1-5	-	CASSKSRGFSNQPQHF	TGTGCCAGCAGCAAATCCAGGGGTTTTAGCAATCAGCCCCAGCATTTT
TRBV6-1	few	TRBJ1-6	-	CASSGDNENSPLHF	TGTGCCAGCAGTGGGGACAACGAGAATTCACCCCTCCACTTT